This passage covers 13 T cell receptor beta chains from one sample sequenced in a study of technical replicates of blood from a few donors. The assay was immunoSEQ multiplex PCR, and TCRdb's table has in-frame clones only and misses some. Of tens of thousands of clones in the sample, about 96% are singletons; the top ten hold about 0.2%. The sequenced sample was T cells isolated from PBMCs. The receptor source for this set is a human donor in good health.

The rearrangement uses TRBV18 and TRBJ1-2, with 8 bases lining up with TRBD1. Germline CDR1 reads KGHSH; CDR2 reads LQKENI. V was clipped by 0 bases and J by 5 bases; unmatched bases: 2. This CDR3 has 14 amino acids. CDR3 sequence (DNA): TGTGCCAGCTCACCACCGGACAGGGCATATGGCTACACCTTC. It translates to CASSPPDRAYGYTF.

This sequence joins TRBV19 and TRBJ1-5; no definite D call. The CDR3 length is 16 residues. CDR1 is LNHDA, CDR2 SQIVND, per germline (reference sequence). Trimming took 3 bases from V and 6 from J, leaving 18 bases between them. CDR3 nucleotide sequence: TGTGCCAGTAGTATCCGACATCTTAGGTCAAGTCAGCCCCAGCATTTT. It translates to CASSIRHLRSSQPQHF.

This clone was seen a handful of times. The chain uses TRBV13 and TRBJ2-2; D might be TRBD2 (7 bases). The germline V gene encodes CDR1 PRHDT and CDR2 FYEKMQ (reference sequence). V lost 5 bases and J lost 5, with 12 bases in between. The CDR3 runs to 14 residues. The CDR3 DNA reads TGTGCCAGCAGCCGGGGGGCAGGGACCGGGGAGCTGTTTTTT. Translating it yields CASSRGAGTGELFF.

The rearrangement links TRBV2 to TRBJ1-6, with D possibly matching TRBD1 (5 bases). With 7 bases removed from V and 2 bases from J, the gap between germline ends came to 15 bases. This CDR3 has 16 residues. Germline CDR1 SNHLY, CDR2 FYNNEI. CDR3 in amino acids: CASKGLGGAYNSPLHF. DNA for the CDR3: TGTGCCAGCAAGGGCTTGGGAGGGGCCTATAATTCACCCCTCCACTTT.

The J gene is TRBJ1-1, the V gene TRBV16; D remains unclear. This CDR3 spans 13 amino acids. Per the germline V gene, CDR1 is KGHSY and CDR2 is FQNENV. V was clipped by 0 bases and J by 11 bases, with 13 bases between them. The CDR3 region has the DNA TGTGCCAGCAGCCAATCTCCACTTAGTCCGGCTTTCTTT. Translated: CASSQSPLSPAFF.

The chain couples TRBV6-6 to TRBJ2-7; tentatively, D is TRBD2 (6 bases). CDR3 length: 13 amino acids. CDR1 and CDR2 (germline): MNHNY, SVGAGI (reference sequence). V gave up 10 bases and J gave up 1 base, with 14 bases separating them. DNA of the CDR3: TGTGCCACCTCGCTGCGGGATTCCTACGAGCAGTACTTC. Its translation is CATSLRDSYEQYF.

The chain carries TRBV28 and TRBJ1-2; 9 nucleotides agree with TRBD1. Germline loops: CDR1 MDHEN, CDR2 SYDVKM. V was clipped by 2 bases and J by 1 base; unmatched bases: 5. The CDR3 covers 16 residues. CDR3 amino acids: CASSLPSDRGNYGYTF. CDR3 in DNA: TGTGCCAGCAGTTTACCGTCGGACAGGGGTAACTATGGCTACACCTTC.

V gene TRBV7-9 combines with J gene TRBJ1-2; D perhaps matches TRBD1 (6 bases). Deletions cut 5 bases from V and 7 bases from J, with 11 bases between. The V gene's germline CDR1 is SEHNR and CDR2 FQNEAQ (reference sequence). CDR3 length equals 12 residues. CDR3 sequence reads: CASSHDRPGYTF. For the CDR3, the DNA is TGTGCCAGCAGCCACGACAGGCCTGGCTACACCTTC.

The CDR3: CASSPPGGNTEAFF. The DNA of the CDR3 is TGTGCCAGCAGCCCCCCGGGAGGGAACACTGAAGCTTTCTTT. The V gene is TRBV6-1, the J gene TRBJ1-1; D is unresolved. Germline-derived CDR1 and CDR2 are MNHNS and SASEGT. The CDR3 sequence is 14 residues long. V lost 6 bases, J lost 1 base, and 12 bases lay in between.

This chain uses TRBV28 with TRBJ2-1, with 8 bases lining up with TRBD1. After removal of 1 base from V and 8 bases from J, the junction contained 13 bases not matched to a gene. Per germline, CDR1 MDHEN and CDR2 SYDVKM. CDR3 length: 17 amino acids. The CDR3 loop is CASSLYPFGTGGHEQFF. The CDR3 DNA is TGTGCCAGCAGTTTATATCCGTTCGGAACAGGGGGACATGAGCAGTTCTTC. Variable domain in full (rest from reference TRBV28 and TRBJ2-1): DVKVTQSSRYLVKRTGEKVFLECVQDMDHENMFWYRQDPGLGLRLIYFSYDVKMKEKGDIPEGYSVSREKKERFSLILESASTNQTSMYLCASSLYPFGTGGHEQFFGPGTRLTVL.

CDR3 nucleotide sequence: TGTGCCTGGTTGGACAGGGGGGGGAAAAACATTCAGTACTTC. Protein product: CAWLDRGGKNIQYF. J is TRBJ2-4 and V is TRBV30, with TRBD1 identical over 10 bases. Germline V gives CDR1 GTSNPN, CDR2 SVGIG (reference sequence). The CDR3 loop spans 14 amino acids. J was trimmed by 4 bases and V by 5 bases; bases with no gene match: 5.

The J gene is TRBJ2-7, the V gene TRBV29-1, with TRBD1 identical over 7 bases. CDR1 and CDR2 from the germline V gene are SQVTM and ANQGSEA. V dropped 7 bases and J dropped 3; count of bases not matched to a gene: 12. The CDR3 loop spans 14 amino acids. DNA of the CDR3: TGCAGCGCTGTTACCGGGACAGAGATCTACGAGCAGTACTTC. This gives the protein CSAVTGTEIYEQYF.

The chain joins TRBV27 to TRBJ2-7; 8 bases are shared with TRBD1. The CDR3 contains 16 residues. CDR1 and CDR2 from the germline V gene are MNHEY and SMNVEV (reference sequence). V dropped 5 bases and J dropped 1; count of bases not matched to a gene: 10. The CDR3 here is CASSPYDRGRSYEQYF. The CDR3 DNA reads TGTGCCAGCAGTCCGTACGACAGGGGACGGTCCTACGAGCAGTACTTC.